This entry describes one T cell receptor beta chain. What it binds is unknown. The assay was immunoSEQ multiplex PCR, and TCRdb's table has in-frame clones only and misses some. The table lists approximately 90,000 clones, around 85% of them singletons. Germline CDR1 reads SGHDT; CDR2 reads YYEEEE. Trimming took off 5 bases at V and 8 bases at J, with 13 bases between the two ends. CDR3 length equals 12 residues. This sample stems from a study of OX40 agonist ivuxolimab in advanced cancers. Study in general: It was permissible to have had prior anti-PD-1, anti-PD-L1 or anti-CTLA-4 therapy, and around 40% had some. Two patients with cutaneous melanoma and one with hepatocellular carcinoma, three in total, showed partial responses.

Study results and caveats: Mean expanded clone counts were higher in CD8+ than CD4+ T cells.

The sample was CD4+ or CD8+ T cells sorted from blood, taken in a trial of the OX40 agonist ivuxolimab. V gene TRBV5-6 combines with J gene TRBJ1-1; a possible D gene is TRBD1 (6 bases). The receptor comes from an adult with an advanced solid tumor such as melanoma, head and neck, liver or kidney cancer. Written as DNA, the CDR3 is TGTGCCAGCAGTCGTGTAGGGACAGAAGCTTTCTTT. Translation: CASSRVGTEAFF. Variable domain in full (rest from reference TRBV5-6 and TRBJ1-1): DAGVTQSPTHLIKTRGQQVTLRCSPKSGHDTVSWYQQALGQGPQFIFQYYEEEERQRGNFPDRFSGHQFPNYSSELNVNALLLGDSALYLCASSRVGTEAFFGQGTRLTVV.